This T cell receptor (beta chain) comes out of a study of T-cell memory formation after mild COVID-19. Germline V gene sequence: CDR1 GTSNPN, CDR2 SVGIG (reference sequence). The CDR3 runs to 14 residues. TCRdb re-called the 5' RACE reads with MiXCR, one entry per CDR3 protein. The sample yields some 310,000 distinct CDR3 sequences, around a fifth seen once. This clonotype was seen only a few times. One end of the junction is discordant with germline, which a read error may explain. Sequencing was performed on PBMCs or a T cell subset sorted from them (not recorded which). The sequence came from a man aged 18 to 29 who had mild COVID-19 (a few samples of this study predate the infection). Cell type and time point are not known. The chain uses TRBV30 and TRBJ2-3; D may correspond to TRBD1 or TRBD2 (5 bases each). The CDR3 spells CAGSGWGPTDTQYF. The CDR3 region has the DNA TGTGCCGGGAGTGGTTGGGGCCCGACAGATACGCAGTATTTT. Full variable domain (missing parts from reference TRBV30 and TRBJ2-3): SQTIHQWPATLVQPVGSPLSLECTVEGTSNPNLYWYRQAAGRGLQLLFYSVGIGQISSEVPQNLSASRPQDRQFILSSKKLLLSDSGFYLCAGSGWGPTDTQYFGPGTRLTVL.